These 13 T cell receptor beta chains share one sample of origin, sequenced in a study of T cells in Graves' hyperthyroidism and ophthalmopathy. What was amplified from RNA transcripts were TCR beta CDR3 regions. HTBI primers were the set used in a first-round RT-PCR of the TCR CDR3. TCRdb used MiXCR to reprocess the multiplex PCR reads, holding one entry per CDR3 protein. This sample has hundreds of thousands of distinct CDR3 sequences; 15% to 20% occur once, and the top ten carry 15% to 20%. The sample was blood. These receptors were collected from a woman between 18 and 29 years old with Graves' hyperthyroidism.

For this clonotype: A single base separates this from a much larger clone, so it may be a read error. This rearrangement joins TRBV28 to TRBJ2-5; a weak D match, TRBD2 (5 bases). Germline V lookup: CDR1 MDHEN, CDR2 SYDVKM. The CDR3 runs 14 residues. Trimming left V 0 bases short and J 5 bases short, with 10 bases between. The CDR3 region is CASSLCTSTETQYF. The CDR3, as DNA: TGTGCCAGCAGTTTATGTACTAGTACGGAGACCCAGTACTTC.

This clonotype showed up many times. The rearrangement uses TRBV3-1 and TRBJ2-1, with a tentative D call TRBD1 (5 bases). The CDR3 runs to 16 residues. Germline CDR1 LGHDT, CDR2 YNNKEL (reference sequence). The V end was cut by 0 bases, the J end by 0 bases, with 9 bases between. The DNA of the CDR3 is TGTGCCAGCAGCCAAGATCCGACAGCCTCCTACAATGAGCAGTTCTTC. Protein sequence: CASSQDPTASYNEQFF.

Ten or more counts support this clonotype. V and J are TRBV6-1 and TRBJ1-1; D gene uncertain. Between the trimmed V and J ends, which lost 7 bases and 4 bases, there was a span of 19 bases. There are 15 residues in the CDR3. Germline assignment: CDR1 MNHNS and CDR2 SASEGT. The CDR3 sequence: CASIPRPGVGTEAFF. CDR3 nucleotides: TGTGCCAGCATACCCCGTCCGGGAGTGGGCACTGAAGCTTTCTTT.

This clonotype was observed many times. The chain employs TRBV12-3 or TRBV12-4 and TRBJ1-5; 8 bases agree with TRBD1. This CDR3 has 15 amino acids. Germline trimming cut 4 bases from V and 3 bases from J; bases unmatched to any gene: 5. CDR3 DNA: TGTGCCAGCAGTTGGACAGGGCCATACAATCAGCCCCAGCATTTT. This encodes CASSWTGPYNQPQHF.

The chain uses TRBV29-1 and TRBJ2-5, with 9 bases that match TRBD1. The CDR3 contains 14 residues. Germline CDR1 SQVTM, CDR2 ANQGSEA. After removal of 5 bases from V and 2 bases from J, the junction contained 6 bases not matched to a gene. This CDR3 is CSVTGQGKQETQYF. The CDR3 DNA sequence: TGCAGCGTTACCGGACAGGGGAAGCAAGAGACCCAGTACTTC. Drawing the rest from reference TRBV29-1 and TRBJ2-5, the complete variable domain is SAVISQKPSRDICQRGTSLTIQCQVDSQVTMMFWYRQQPGQSLTLIATANQGSEATYESGFVIDKFPISRPNLTFSTLTVSNMSPEDSSIYLCSVTGQGKQETQYFGPGTRLLVL.

Notes on this clonotype: The junction departs from germline at one end; a sequencing error may be responsible. The chain combines TRBV7-9 with TRBJ2-7; TRBD1 might be the D (5 bases). The CDR3 has 15 residues. Germline V gives CDR1 SEHNR, CDR2 FQNEAQ (reference sequence). The CDR3 DNA sequence: TGTGCCAGCAGCTACGCAAGGGGTTTGGAATACGAGCAGTCCTTC. Its translation: CASSYARGLEYEQSF.

This clonotype was detected a few times. The chain has TRBV20-1 and TRBJ1-5; D not resolved. The germline CDR1 and CDR2 sequences are DFQATT and SNEGSKA (reference sequence). The CDR3 is 12 residues long. V shed 4 bases and J shed 9 bases, with 13 bases lying between them. The CDR3 nucleotides read TGCAGTGCTAATCCGGACGGAAGGCCCCAGCATTTT. This encodes CSANPDGRPQHF.

The rearrangement uses TRBV6-2 or TRBV6-3 and TRBJ2-5, with TRBD1 matching 8 bases. Germline-derived CDR1 and CDR2 are MNHEY and SVGEGT. The V segment lost 5 bases and the J segment 5 bases; nucleotides outside the gene matches: 4. The length of the CDR3 is 13 residues. The CDR3 loop reads CASSRTGIETQYF. The CDR3 DNA sequence: TGTGCCAGCAGTAGGACAGGGATCGAGACCCAGTACTTC.

There are many counts of this clonotype. The V call is TRBV18, the J call TRBJ2-1, with D unclear. Germline CDR1 KGHSH, CDR2 LQKENI. V lost 3 bases and J lost 8, with 11 bases in between. The CDR3 covers 13 residues. The CDR3 sequence is CASSPPSVDEQFF. CDR3 in DNA: TGTGCCAGCTCACCTCCCAGCGTTGATGAGCAGTTCTTC. Combining the CDR3 with reference TRBV18 and TRBJ2-1 gives the whole variable domain NAGVMQNPRHLVRRRGQEARLRCSPMKGHSHVYWYRQLPEEGLKFMVYLQKENIIDESGMPKERFSAEFPKEGPSILRIQQVVRGDSAAYFCASSPPSVDEQFFGPGTRLTVL.

This clonotype was counted at least ten times. This chain links TRBV5-1 with TRBJ2-7; 8 bases match TRBD1. The CDR3 loop spans 17 amino acids. The germline gives CDR1 SGHRS, CDR2 YFSETQ. V lost 0 bases and J lost 1; bases outside the gene matches: 9. The CDR3 reads CASSLASTGGISYEQYF. The CDR3 coding sequence is TGCGCCAGCAGCTTGGCATCAACAGGGGGAATATCCTACGAGCAGTACTTC. The full variable domain, completed using reference TRBV5-1 and TRBJ2-7, is KAGVTQTPRYLIKTRGQQVTLSCSPISGHRSVSWYQQTPGQGLQFLFEYFSETQRNKGNFPGRFSGRQFSNSRSEMNVSTLELGDSALYLCASSLASTGGISYEQYFGPGTRLTVT.

J is TRBJ2-7 and V is TRBV7-9; the D gene could be TRBD1 or TRBD2 (5 bases each). Germline V gives CDR1 SEHNR, CDR2 FQNEAQ (reference sequence). V gave up 1 base and J gave up 0 bases, with 13 bases separating them. The CDR3 is made up of 16 amino acids. DNA for the CDR3: TGTGCCAGCAGCTTAGGGGGGTTAGACCTCTCCTACGAGCAGTACTTC. It encodes CASSLGGLDLSYEQYF.

The genes are TRBV20-1 and TRBJ1-2; D gene ambiguous. CDR3 length equals 10 residues. Trimming cost V 5 bases and J 7 bases, with 8 bases left between them. The germline V gene encodes CDR1 DFQATT and CDR2 SNEGSKA (reference sequence). The CDR3 DNA is TGCAGTGCTGGAGGTGGTGGCTACACCTTC. As protein: CSAGGGGYTF.

This clonotype has at least ten counts. The chain couples TRBV5-1 to TRBJ2-4, with D tentatively TRBD1 (6 bases). The V and J ends lost 4 bases and 4 bases respectively, with 9 bases between them. Germline values: CDR1 SGHRS, CDR2 YFSETQ. The CDR3 spans 13 residues. CDR3 amino acids: CASSPGQKNIQYF. The CDR3 DNA follows: TGCGCCAGCAGCCCTGGACAGAAAAACATTCAGTACTTC.